These T cell receptor beta chains were read from a single sample in a study of blood T cell repertoires in COVID-19. TCRdb keeps only in-frame clones here, not all; method: immunoSEQ multiplex PCR. The sample records around 250,000 clones, over 80% being singletons. Sequencing input: peripheral blood. Receptor source: a woman between 40 and 50 years old who had recovered from COVID-19. CDR3s include the opening cysteine and the closing phenylalanine or tryptophan. A D gene is named only where the DNA matches it firmly. Not all rows give a size; the values are once, few, many and, for expanded clones, a class.

J gene	V gene	clone size	D gene	CDR3 DNA	CDR3 protein
TRBJ1-1	TRBV6-2/TRBV6-3	.	TRBD1	TGTGCCAGCAGTTACGTGACAGGGGGTGGGATGCCTGAAGCTTTCTTT	CASSYVTGGGMPEAFF
TRBJ2-5	TRBV27	.	TRBD2	TGTGCCAGCAGTAACGGACTAGCTAAGGCCCAGTACTTC	CASSNGLAKAQYF
TRBJ1-2	TRBV4-1	.	.	TGCGCCAGCAGCCAAGATGGCAGACTCTATGGCTACACCTTC	CASSQDGRLYGYTF
TRBJ2-5	TRBV3-1/TRBV3-2	.	TRBD1	TGTGCCAGCAGCTCTTTGGGGACAGGGAAAGAGACCCAGTACTTC	CASSSLGTGKETQYF
TRBJ2-1	TRBV18	.	.	TGTGCCAGCTCCCAGAGGCAGGGTAAAAGCTCCTACAATGAGCAGTTCTTC	CASSQRQGKSSYNEQFF
TRBJ1-6	TRBV6-6	.	.	TGTGCCAGCAGTTACTTACAGTGGGTCAGTGGTTCACCCCTCCACTTT	CASSYLQWVSGSPLHF
TRBJ1-2	TRBV9	.	.	TGTGCCAGCAGCTCCAGGGTCGTGCCGGATGGCTACACCTTC	CASSSRVVPDGYTF
TRBJ2-7	TRBV28	once	.	TGTGCCAGCAGTGGGGGGAGCTCCTACGAGCAGTACTTC	CASSGGSSYEQYF
TRBJ1-1	TRBV3-1/TRBV3-2	.	.	TGTGCCAGCAGCCTCAGGGTGAACACTGAAGCTTTCTTT	CASSLRVNTEAFF
TRBJ2-1	TRBV11-3	.	.	TGTGCCAGCAGGGCCGGCTTTGGAGAGAAATACAATGAGCAGTTCTTC	CASRAGFGEKYNEQFF
TRBJ2-3	TRBV19	once	TRBD2	TGTGCCAGTAGTATACTAGCGGGGGCCCACAATACGCAGTATTTT	CASSILAGAHNTQYF
TRBJ2-7	TRBV19	.	.	TGTGCCAGTAGTATAGGTACAGGAGCGCCTCGGTACGAGCAGTACTTC	CASSIGTGAPRYEQYF
TRBJ2-3	TRBV5-4	.	.	TGTGCCAGCAGCTTATCTCTCCGCAGGGAAAACACAGATACGCAGTATTTT	CASSLSLRRENTDTQYF
TRBJ1-2	TRBV3-1/TRBV3-2	.	.	TGTGCCAGCAGTCTAACGAATCAGGGGACGGCATCTGGCTACACCTTC	CASSLTNQGTASGYTF
TRBJ2-5	TRBV12-3/TRBV12-4	.	.	TGTGCCAGCACCCAACGCGGCAGCCGGCAGTACTTC	CASTQRGSRQYF
TRBJ2-3	TRBV5-1	.	TRBD1	TGCGCCAGCAGCCCGGGACAGGGGAACACAGATACGCAGTATTTT	CASSPGQGNTDTQYF
TRBJ1-3	TRBV3-1/TRBV3-2	.	.	TGTGCCAGCAGGGCCCCAGTCGGAAACACCATATATTTT	CASRAPVGNTIYF
TRBJ1-1	TRBV4-1	.	.	TGCGCCAGCAGCCTCGCGACGGGACTGACCACCACTGAAGCTTTCTTT	CASSLATGLTTTEAFF
TRBJ2-1	TRBV24-1	few	TRBD1	TGTGCCACCAGTGACGCGACAGGGGGCTACAATGAGCAGTTCTTC	CATSDATGGYNEQFF
TRBJ2-1	TRBV2	.	TRBD2	TGTGCCATCGGGACTAGCGGGGGGCCTGGCCAGTTCTTC	CAIGTSGGPGQFF
TRBJ1-1	TRBV5-4	.	.	TGTGCCAGCAGCTTGGATAATGGAGTGAACACTGAAGCTTTCTTT	CASSLDNGVNTEAFF
TRBJ1-6	TRBV5-3	.	TRBD1	TGTGCCAGAAGCGTGACAGGGAGAATTACGGTTTTACCCCTCCACTTT	CARSVTGRITVLPLHF
TRBJ1-5	TRBV7-2	.	TRBD1	TGTGCCAGCAGCTCGCGGACAGGGACGGTGGGTCAGCCCCAGCATTTT	CASSSRTGTVGQPQHF
TRBJ1-5	TRBV6-6	few	.	TGTGCCAGCGGATCGGGTCCCAATCAGCCCCAGCATTTT	CASGSGPNQPQHF
TRBJ1-3	TRBV6-6	.	.	TGTGCCAGCAGGGACAGCATTGGAAACACCATATATTTT	CASRDSIGNTIYF
TRBJ2-2	TRBV9	once	.	TGTGCCAGCAGCGTAGTGTCCGCCGGGGAGCTGTTTTTT	CASSVVSAGELFF
TRBJ1-2	TRBV12-3/TRBV12-4	.	TRBD1	TGTGCCAGCAGCCTAGGGGGCAGTGATGGCTACACCTTC	CASSLGGSDGYTF
TRBJ1-2	TRBV10-2	.	.	TGCGCCAGCAGTGCTTACCGGGACACCCTCGGCGGTGGCTACACCTTC	CASSAYRDTLGGGYTF
TRBJ2-2	TRBV5-1	.	.	TGCGCCAGCAGCTTGGGAGGGATTGATTACACCGGGGAGCTGTTTTTT	CASSLGGIDYTGELFF
TRBJ2-1	TRBV7-8	.	.	TGTGCCAGCAGCTTTGGAGTTCTACCGAACAATGAGCAGTTCTTC	CASSFGVLPNNEQFF
TRBJ1-6	TRBV7-9	.	.	TGTGCCAGCAGCCTAACGGGGGATTCACCCCTCCACTTT	CASSLTGDSPLHF
TRBJ1-2	TRBV15	.	TRBD1	TGTGCCACCAGCAGAGAAAAAAGTACCGACAGGGGACACAACTATGGCTACACCTTC	CATSREKSTDRGHNYGYTF
TRBJ1-1	TRBV7-8	.	.	TGTGCCAGCAGCTTTGTCACTGCTGACTCACGCACTGAAGCTTTCTTT	CASSFVTADSRTEAFF
TRBJ2-2	TRBV7-7	.	TRBD1	TGTGCCAGCAGCTTCGGGACAGGGGTGGTCGGGGAGCTGTTTTTT	CASSFGTGVVGELFF
TRBJ1-2	TRBV28	.	.	TGTGCCAGCAGTTTTCGCCCGTGGGTGTGGGGGCGGGATGGCTACACCTTC	CASSFRPWVWGRDGYTF
TRBJ1-5	TRBV10-3	.	TRBD1	TGTGCCATCGGTAGACAGGGTGAAGGTCAGCCCCAGCATTTT	CAIGRQGEGQPQHF
TRBJ2-4	TRBV6-5	.	.	TGTGCCAGCAGTACATCCCAAGCGACCCAAAACATTCAGTACTTC	CASSTSQATQNIQYF
TRBJ2-7	TRBV5-1	.	TRBD1	TGCGCCAGCAGCTTGGGTGGCCAGGGGGCGAACGAGCAGTACTTC	CASSLGGQGANEQYF
TRBJ2-6	TRBV12-5	.	.	TGTGCTAGTGGTATAACATCTCAAACTGGGGCCAACGTCCTGACTTTC	CASGITSQTGANVLTF
TRBJ1-2	TRBV10-3	once	.	TGTGCCATCAGTGAGTTAGCCGGAGCAGCCTATGGCTACACCTTC	CAISELAGAAYGYTF
TRBJ1-1	TRBV13	.	TRBD1	TGTGCCAGCAGCACAACCGGGACAGTAAACACTGAAGCTTTCTTT	CASSTTGTVNTEAFF
TRBJ1-1	TRBV11-3	.	.	TGTGCCAGCAGCTTAGGGAGGGCCGGAGCTTTCTTT	CASSLGRAGAFF
TRBJ1-3	TRBV4-2	few	.	TGTGCCAGCAGCCAAGATCCAGGGCGTCGGGACACCATATATTTT	CASSQDPGRRDTIYF
TRBJ2-1	TRBV5-5	once	TRBD1	TGTGCCAGCAGCATCACAGGGGATACCTACAATGAGCAGTTCTTC	CASSITGDTYNEQFF
TRBJ2-3	TRBV5-1	.	.	TGCGCCAGCAGCTTTTTACTCGGGGGTGCAGATACGCAGTATTTT	CASSFLLGGADTQYF
TRBJ1-4	TRBV6-6	.	.	TGTGCCAGCAGACTAGGAGATCTGGGTGAAAAACTGTTTTTT	CASRLGDLGEKLFF
TRBJ2-2	TRBV5-5	.	TRBD1	TGTGCCAGCAGCCTCCTGGACAGGGACACCGGGGAGCTGTTTTTT	CASSLLDRDTGELFF
TRBJ2-1	TRBV18	.	TRBD2	TGTGCCAGCTCACCACCGCAGGGACTAGCGGGGGGCACCTACAATGAGCAGTTCTTC	CASSPPQGLAGGTYNEQFF
TRBJ1-4	TRBV24-1	.	TRBD1	TGTGCCACCAGTGATGGCGGGACAGGGGATGAAAAACTGTTTTTT	CATSDGGTGDEKLFF
TRBJ2-3	TRBV4-2	.	TRBD1	TGTGCCAGCAGCCAAACCTTCCGGGACAGGGGATCAGATACGCAGTATTTT	CASSQTFRDRGSDTQYF
TRBJ2-2	TRBV27	.	.	TGTGCCAGCAGTTTCAGGGCCGCCGGGGAGCTGTTTTTT	CASSFRAAGELFF
TRBJ1-6	TRBV2	.	.	TGTGCCAGCAATGGACAGTATAATTCACCCCTCCACTTT	CASNGQYNSPLHF
TRBJ1-4	TRBV28	few	.	TGTGCCAGCGATGGCGGTTCCAAGAATGAAAAACTGTTTTTT	CASDGGSKNEKLFF
TRBJ1-2	TRBV7-9	.	TRBD1	TGTGCCAGCAGCGCGACAGGGCGTAACTATGGCTACACCTTC	CASSATGRNYGYTF
TRBJ2-7	TRBV5-1	.	TRBD2	TGCGCCCGCAGCTTGGGGGCGGGGGGGCCCTACGAGCAGTACTTC	CARSLGAGGPYEQYF
TRBJ1-2	TRBV28	.	.	TGTGCCAGCAGTTTCCCAGGGGTGGATGGCTACACCTTC	CASSFPGVDGYTF
TRBJ1-1	TRBV27	.	.	TGTGCCAGCAGCCAGGGGCGGAACACTGAAGCTTTCTTT	CASSQGRNTEAFF
TRBJ1-2	TRBV4-1	few	.	TGCGCCAGCAGCCAAGAGTTTTCGGGGGTTCGACGTGGCTACACCTTC	CASSQEFSGVRRGYTF
TRBJ1-5	TRBV15	once	TRBD1	TGTGCCACCAGCGGGACAGGGGATCAGCCCCAGCATTTT	CATSGTGDQPQHF
TRBJ1-1	TRBV5-4	.	TRBD1	TGTGCCAGCAGCCGCGGGACAGGGTCCACTGAAGCTTTCTTT	CASSRGTGSTEAFF